The rows below give T cell receptor beta chains drawn from one sample of a study of T cells in Graves' hyperthyroidism and ophthalmopathy. TCRdb re-analysed the multiplex PCR reads in MiXCR, keeping a single row per CDR3 protein. Among 95,000 to 100,000 distinct CDR3 sequences listed, over 50% were seen once. Material: blood. The source of these receptors is a woman in her 40s with Graves' hyperthyroidism. Both conserved end residues are part of each CDR3. A D gene is named only where the DNA matches it firmly. Clone size appears in some rows only: once, few, many, or a class for an expanded clone.

j_gene: TRBJ2-5
v_gene: TRBV13
d_gene: TRBD2
abundance: -
CDR3aa: CASSLGGLAGGPQETQYF
CDR3nt: TGTGCCAGCAGCTTAGGGGGACTAGCGGGAGGGCCTCAAGAGACCCAGTACTTC

j_gene: TRBJ2-5
v_gene: TRBV12-3/TRBV12-4
d_gene: TRBD1
abundance: many
CDR3aa: CASSLSTGGTQYF
CDR3nt: TGTGCCAGCAGTTTGTCTACAGGGGGGACCCAGTACTTC

j_gene: TRBJ2-6
v_gene: TRBV7-9
d_gene: -
abundance: -
CDR3aa: CASSFSRGTSGANVLTF
CDR3nt: TGTGCCAGCAGCTTTAGCAGGGGAACCTCTGGGGCCAACGTCCTGACTTTC

j_gene: TRBJ1-1
v_gene: TRBV25-1
d_gene: TRBD1
abundance: -
CDR3aa: CASSVTGMTEAFF
CDR3nt: TGTGCCAGCAGTGTGACAGGGATGACTGAAGCTTTCTTT

j_gene: TRBJ1-5
v_gene: TRBV6-1
d_gene: TRBD1
abundance: -
CDR3aa: CASRQGRGGRQPQHF
CDR3nt: TGTGCCAGTAGACAGGGCAGGGGGGGACGGCAGCCCCAGCATTTT

j_gene: TRBJ2-5
v_gene: TRBV29-1
d_gene: -
abundance: once
CDR3aa: CSLNWAKGETQYF
CDR3nt: TGCAGCTTAAATTGGGCGAAGGGAGAGACCCAGTACTTC

j_gene: TRBJ2-7
v_gene: TRBV30
d_gene: TRBD1
abundance: -
CDR3aa: CAWRDRGREQYF
CDR3nt: TGTGCCTGGAGGGACAGGGGACGCGAGCAGTACTTC

j_gene: TRBJ1-1
v_gene: TRBV20-1
d_gene: -
abundance: -
CDR3aa: CSAGSVAGGTEAFF
CDR3nt: TGCAGTGCTGGGTCCGTAGCGGGAGGCACTGAAGCTTTCTTT

j_gene: TRBJ1-1
v_gene: TRBV7-9
d_gene: -
abundance: once
CDR3aa: CASSPGRDTEAFF
CDR3nt: TGTGCCAGCAGCCCAGGGAGGGACACTGAAGCTTTCTTT

j_gene: TRBJ1-1
v_gene: TRBV6-1
d_gene: -
abundance: many
CDR3aa: CASRRGNTEAFF
CDR3nt: TGTGCCAGCAGGAGAGGGAACACTGAAGCTTTCTTT

j_gene: TRBJ1-1
v_gene: TRBV11-1
d_gene: -
abundance: -
CDR3aa: CASSSAGGNTEAFF
CDR3nt: TGTGCCAGCAGCTCTGCGGGGGGAAACACTGAAGCTTTCTTT

j_gene: TRBJ2-3
v_gene: TRBV7-8
d_gene: -
abundance: many
CDR3aa: CASSNTDTQYF
CDR3nt: TGTGCCAGCAGTAACACAGATACGCAGTATTTT

j_gene: TRBJ1-3
v_gene: TRBV5-1
d_gene: -
abundance: many
CDR3aa: CASSFGDSSGNTIYF
CDR3nt: TGCGCCAGCAGCTTTGGCGACAGCTCTGGAAACACCATATATTTT

j_gene: TRBJ2-7
v_gene: TRBV29-1
d_gene: -
abundance: -
CDR3aa: CSWEATYEQYF
CDR3nt: TGCAGCTGGGAGGCTACCTACGAGCAGTACTTC

j_gene: TRBJ2-2
v_gene: TRBV25-1
d_gene: TRBD2
abundance: -
CDR3aa: CASSLAGGKNTGELFF
CDR3nt: TGTGCCAGCAGTTTAGCGGGGGGAAAGAACACCGGGGAGCTGTTTTTT

j_gene: TRBJ2-7
v_gene: TRBV30
d_gene: TRBD2
abundance: many
CDR3aa: CAWRLAGAEQYF
CDR3nt: TGTGCCTGGAGACTAGCGGGAGCCGAGCAGTACTTC

j_gene: TRBJ2-7
v_gene: TRBV7-6
d_gene: -
abundance: -
CDR3aa: CASSPMGGRDEQYF
CDR3nt: TGTGCCAGCAGCCCCATGGGGGGCAGGGACGAGCAGTACTTC

j_gene: TRBJ2-5
v_gene: TRBV15
d_gene: -
abundance: -
CDR3aa: CATSQQLRRGDQETQYF
CDR3nt: TGTGCCACCAGCCAGCAGTTACGACGGGGCGATCAAGAGACCCAGTACTTC

j_gene: TRBJ1-2
v_gene: TRBV29-1
d_gene: TRBD1
abundance: once
CDR3aa: CSGGQGAYGYTF
CDR3nt: TGCAGCGGGGGACAGGGGGCTTATGGCTACACCTTC

j_gene: TRBJ1-2
v_gene: TRBV5-8
d_gene: -
abundance: many
CDR3aa: CASSFMGVGHYGYTF
CDR3nt: TGTGCCAGCAGCTTCATGGGAGTTGGACACTATGGCTACACCTTC

j_gene: TRBJ2-3
v_gene: TRBV2
d_gene: TRBD2
abundance: -
CDR3aa: CASSTTSGGRTDTQYF
CDR3nt: TGTGCCAGCAGTACGACTAGCGGGGGTCGCACAGATACGCAGTATTTT

j_gene: TRBJ2-2
v_gene: TRBV24-1
d_gene: -
abundance: -
CDR3aa: CATSDFLGGQTNTGELFF
CDR3nt: TGTGCCACCAGTGATTTTTTGGGGGGACAGACGAACACCGGGGAGCTGTTTTTT

j_gene: TRBJ2-5
v_gene: TRBV7-4
d_gene: TRBD1
abundance: -
CDR3aa: CASSTRQGGETQYF
CDR3nt: TGTGCCAGCAGCACGAGACAGGGTGGGGAGACCCAGTACTTC

j_gene: TRBJ1-2
v_gene: TRBV28
d_gene: TRBD1
abundance: few
CDR3aa: CASTIQGPPLGYTF
CDR3nt: TGTGCCAGCACCATACAGGGGCCCCCCCTTGGCTACACCTTC

j_gene: TRBJ2-3
v_gene: TRBV7-2
d_gene: -
abundance: -
CDR3aa: CASSPKFTDTQYF
CDR3nt: TGTGCCAGCAGCCCGAAGTTCACAGATACGCAGTATTTT

j_gene: TRBJ2-7
v_gene: TRBV7-2
d_gene: -
abundance: many
CDR3aa: CASRLGASYEQYF
CDR3nt: TGTGCCAGCAGGTTAGGGGCCTCCTACGAGCAGTACTTC

j_gene: TRBJ2-3
v_gene: TRBV12-3/TRBV12-4
d_gene: TRBD2
abundance: -
CDR3aa: CASSFFLPSGASTDTQYF
CDR3nt: TGTGCCAGCAGTTTTTTCCTACCGAGCGGGGCTAGCACAGATACGCAGTATTTT

j_gene: TRBJ2-2
v_gene: TRBV2
d_gene: -
abundance: -
CDR3aa: CASSGLGRQGITGELFF
CDR3nt: TGTGCCAGCAGTGGGTTGGGTAGGCAGGGGATCACCGGGGAGCTGTTTTTT

j_gene: TRBJ1-2
v_gene: TRBV29-1
d_gene: TRBD1
abundance: -
CDR3aa: CSAGQGDTYGYTF
CDR3nt: TGCAGCGCCGGACAGGGGGACACCTATGGCTACACCTTC

j_gene: TRBJ2-7
v_gene: TRBV29-1
d_gene: TRBD1
abundance: few
CDR3aa: CSAGTGHILYEQYF
CDR3nt: TGCAGCGCCGGGACAGGGCATATCTTGTACGAGCAGTACTTC

j_gene: TRBJ1-6
v_gene: TRBV27
d_gene: -
abundance: many
CDR3aa: CASKAGESPLHF
CDR3nt: TGTGCCAGCAAAGCAGGGGAGTCACCCCTCCACTTT

j_gene: TRBJ2-2
v_gene: TRBV9
d_gene: -
abundance: many
CDR3aa: CASSVAAPPSGELFF
CDR3nt: TGTGCCAGCAGCGTAGCCGCCCCCCCATCCGGGGAGCTGTTTTTT

j_gene: TRBJ2-7
v_gene: TRBV10-3
d_gene: TRBD1
abundance: -
CDR3aa: CAIGTGVYEQYF
CDR3nt: TGTGCCATCGGGACAGGGGTATACGAGCAGTACTTC

j_gene: TRBJ2-5
v_gene: TRBV28
d_gene: -
abundance: -
CDR3aa: CASSSTNSLVQYF
CDR3nt: TGTGCCAGCAGCTCCACGAACTCGCTTGTCCAGTACTTC

j_gene: TRBJ1-1
v_gene: TRBV25-1
d_gene: TRBD1
abundance: -
CDR3aa: CACSAPGQAYEAFF
CDR3nt: TGTGCCTGCAGTGCTCCGGGACAGGCTTATGAAGCTTTCTTT

j_gene: TRBJ1-2
v_gene: TRBV10-3
d_gene: TRBD1
abundance: -
CDR3aa: CASRARQGYTF
CDR3nt: TGTGCCAGCAGGGCCCGACAGGGGTACACCTTC

j_gene: TRBJ2-5
v_gene: TRBV7-2
d_gene: -
abundance: -
CDR3aa: CASSFYICSALPGAPAETQYF
CDR3nt: -

j_gene: TRBJ1-5
v_gene: TRBV20-1
d_gene: -
abundance: -
CDR3aa: CSASGRGEPQHF
CDR3nt: TGCAGTGCTAGCGGTCGGGGGGAGCCCCAGCATTTT

j_gene: TRBJ1-5
v_gene: TRBV6-1
d_gene: -
abundance: -
CDR3aa: CASSKVGSNQPQHF
CDR3nt: TGTGCCAGCAGTAAGGTGGGGAGCAATCAGCCCCAGCATTTT

j_gene: TRBJ1-1
v_gene: TRBV7-9
d_gene: -
abundance: -
CDR3aa: CASLLGGNTEAFF
CDR3nt: TGTGCCAGCTTACTGGGGGGGAACACTGAAGCTTTCTTT

j_gene: TRBJ1-4
v_gene: TRBV15
d_gene: TRBD1
abundance: many
CDR3aa: CATSNQRRGRNEKLFF
CDR3nt: TGTGCCACCAGCAACCAGCGGAGGGGGCGAAATGAAAAACTGTTTTTT

j_gene: TRBJ2-7
v_gene: TRBV18
d_gene: -
abundance: few
CDR3aa: CASSPTSGLYEQYF
CDR3nt: TGTGCCAGCTCACCAACGTCCGGGCTATACGAGCAGTACTTC

j_gene: TRBJ2-2
v_gene: TRBV6-5
d_gene: TRBD2
abundance: once
CDR3aa: CASSYVIAGGPVGELFF
CDR3nt: TGTGCCAGCAGTTACGTGATAGCGGGAGGGCCGGTCGGGGAGCTGTTTTTT

j_gene: TRBJ2-3
v_gene: TRBV15
d_gene: -
abundance: many
CDR3aa: CATSREGAGGVPQYF
CDR3nt: TGTGCCACCAGCAGAGAAGGGGCCGGCGGGGTTCCGCAGTATTTT

j_gene: TRBJ2-2
v_gene: TRBV7-2
d_gene: -
abundance: many
CDR3aa: CASSLTSPSGELFF
CDR3nt: TGTGCCAGCAGCCTGACTAGTCCTAGCGGGGAGCTGTTTTTT

j_gene: TRBJ2-7
v_gene: TRBV7-8
d_gene: -
abundance: many
CDR3aa: CASMGGLGEQYF
CDR3nt: TGTGCCAGCATGGGAGGCCTGGGTGAGCAGTACTTC

j_gene: TRBJ2-7
v_gene: TRBV9
d_gene: TRBD2
abundance: many
CDR3aa: CASSPGLAGVSYEQYF
CDR3nt: TGTGCCAGCAGCCCGGGACTAGCGGGAGTCTCCTACGAGCAGTACTTC

j_gene: TRBJ2-7
v_gene: TRBV7-2
d_gene: -
abundance: many
CDR3aa: CASSFQGGLNSYEQYF
CDR3nt: TGTGCCAGCAGCTTCCAGGGGGGGCTTAATTCCTACGAGCAGTACTTC

j_gene: TRBJ1-1
v_gene: TRBV5-1
d_gene: -
abundance: many
CDR3aa: CASSQGGNAEAFF
CDR3nt: TGCGCCAGCAGCCAAGGGGGGAACGCTGAAGCTTTCTTT

j_gene: TRBJ2-7
v_gene: TRBV5-8
d_gene: -
abundance: -
CDR3aa: CANSSINGRQYF
CDR3nt: TGTGCCAACAGCTCGATAAACGGGAGACAGTACTTC

j_gene: TRBJ2-7
v_gene: TRBV29-1
d_gene: TRBD2
abundance: -
CDR3aa: CSFRLAGISYEQYF
CDR3nt: TGCAGCTTTCGACTAGCGGGGATCTCCTACGAGCAGTACTTC

j_gene: TRBJ2-5
v_gene: TRBV10-2
d_gene: -
abundance: -
CDR3aa: CASSLVSPETLYF
CDR3nt: TGCGCCAGCAGCTTAGTCAGCCCAGAGACCCTGTACTTC

j_gene: TRBJ1-2
v_gene: TRBV5-1
d_gene: TRBD1
abundance: -
CDR3aa: CASSFGQAIVEDGYTF
CDR3nt: TGCGCCAGCAGCTTCGGACAGGCCATTGTGGAAGATGGCTACACCTTC